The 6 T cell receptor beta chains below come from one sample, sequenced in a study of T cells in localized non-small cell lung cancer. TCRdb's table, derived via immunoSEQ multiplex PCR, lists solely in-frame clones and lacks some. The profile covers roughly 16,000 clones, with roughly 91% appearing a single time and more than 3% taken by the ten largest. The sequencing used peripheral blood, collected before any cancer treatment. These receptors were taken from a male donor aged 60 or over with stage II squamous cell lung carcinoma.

The CDR3 reads CASSSGMRETQYF. The CDR3 nucleotides read TGCGCCAGCAGCTCAGGGATGAGAGAGACCCAGTACTTC. The chain links TRBV5-1 to TRBJ2-5; the D gene is possibly TRBD1 (5 bases). The V end lost 3 bases, the J end lost 4 bases, and 10 bases lay between the germline ends. The length of the CDR3 is 13 residues. Germline V gene lookup returns CDR1 SGHRS and CDR2 YFSETQ. The whole variable domain, remainder taken from reference TRBV5-1 and TRBJ2-5, is KAGVTQTPRYLIKTRGQQVTLSCSPISGHRSVSWYQQTPGQGLQFLFEYFSETQRNKGNFPGRFSGRQFSNSRSEMNVSTLELGDSALYLCASSSGMRETQYFGPGTRLLVL.

The CDR3 sequence: CASRLLGNEKLFF. DNA for the CDR3: TGTGCCAGCAGGCTACTGGGTAATGAAAAACTGTTTTTT. V usage is TRBV28 and J usage is TRBJ1-4; unclear D gene. The CDR3 loop spans 13 amino acids. Germline V gene data show CDR1 as MDHEN and CDR2 as SYDVKM. Trimming removed 6 bases from V and 4 bases from J, with 9 bases in between.

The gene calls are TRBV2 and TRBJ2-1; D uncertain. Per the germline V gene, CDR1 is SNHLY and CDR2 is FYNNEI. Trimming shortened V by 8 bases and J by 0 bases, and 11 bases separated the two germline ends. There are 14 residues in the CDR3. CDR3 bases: TGTGCCAGCTCGTTGGCGAGCTCCTACAATGAGCAGTTCTTC. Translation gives CASSLASSYNEQFF.

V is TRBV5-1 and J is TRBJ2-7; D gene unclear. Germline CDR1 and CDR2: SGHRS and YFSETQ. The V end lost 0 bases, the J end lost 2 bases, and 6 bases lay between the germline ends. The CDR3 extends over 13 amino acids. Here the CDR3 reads CASSLEVTYEQYF. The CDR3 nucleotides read TGCGCCAGCAGCTTGGAAGTTACCTACGAGCAGTACTTC.

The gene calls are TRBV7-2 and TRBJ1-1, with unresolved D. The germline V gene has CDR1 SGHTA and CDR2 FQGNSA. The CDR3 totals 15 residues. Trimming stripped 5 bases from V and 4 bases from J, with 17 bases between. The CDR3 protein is CASSLRVRKFTEAFF. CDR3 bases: TGTGCCAGCAGCCTCCGGGTTCGGAAGTTCACTGAAGCTTTCTTT.

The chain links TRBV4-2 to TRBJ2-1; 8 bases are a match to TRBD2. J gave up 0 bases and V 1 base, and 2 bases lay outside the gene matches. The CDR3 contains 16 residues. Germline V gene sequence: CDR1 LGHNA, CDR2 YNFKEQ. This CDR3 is CASSQGSGSSYNEQFF. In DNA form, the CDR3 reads TGTGCCAGCAGCCAAGGAAGCGGGAGCTCCTACAATGAGCAGTTCTTC.